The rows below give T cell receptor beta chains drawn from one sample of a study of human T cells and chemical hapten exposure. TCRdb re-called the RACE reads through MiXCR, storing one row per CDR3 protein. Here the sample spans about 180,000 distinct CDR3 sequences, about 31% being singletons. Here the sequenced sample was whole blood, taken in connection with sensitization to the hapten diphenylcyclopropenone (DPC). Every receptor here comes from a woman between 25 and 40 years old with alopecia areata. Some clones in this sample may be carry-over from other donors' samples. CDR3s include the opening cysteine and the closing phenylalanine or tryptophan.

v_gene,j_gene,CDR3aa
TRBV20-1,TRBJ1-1,CSANTPWSLNTEAFF
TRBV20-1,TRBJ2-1,CSASPLLAGGFDEQFF
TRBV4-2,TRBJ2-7,CASSQESRDEQYF
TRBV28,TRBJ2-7,CVSTGTSGGANPYEQYF
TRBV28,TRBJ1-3,CASSLLQGAFGNTIYF
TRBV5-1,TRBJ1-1,CASSLAQGVETAFF
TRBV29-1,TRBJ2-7,CSVPTGDYEQYF
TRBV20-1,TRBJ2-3,CSARDRVAGGVGYF
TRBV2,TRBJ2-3,CASSASSSPSTDTQYF
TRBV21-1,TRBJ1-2,CASSRYRGLSTGYTF
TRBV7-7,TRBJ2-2,CASSQYRGSGELFF
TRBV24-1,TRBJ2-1,CATSDWVGQGGNNEQFF
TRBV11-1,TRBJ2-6,CASSHRPGNSGANVLTF
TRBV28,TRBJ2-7,CASSLDGTLYEQYF
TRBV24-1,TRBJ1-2,CATSTAGQPYGYTF
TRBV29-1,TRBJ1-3,CSVEQQIGNTIYF
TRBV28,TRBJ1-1,CASSLSRGFTEAFF
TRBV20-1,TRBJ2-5,CSARGGGVYQETQYF
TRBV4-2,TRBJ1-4,CASSQDVGGRNEKLFF
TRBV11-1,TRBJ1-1,CASSPTGTHSKAFF
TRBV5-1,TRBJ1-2,CASSPPGQGTLYDGYTF
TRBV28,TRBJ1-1,CASSLRGNTEAFF
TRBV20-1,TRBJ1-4,CSASGQNNEKLFF
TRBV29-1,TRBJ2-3,CSVDGTYKSNRATDTQYF
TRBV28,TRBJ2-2,CASSPYRVDTGELFF
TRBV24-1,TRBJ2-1,CATSATRDRGNEQFF
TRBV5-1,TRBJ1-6,CASSEQGFDSPLHF
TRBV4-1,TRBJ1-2,CASSQGDRAFYGYTF
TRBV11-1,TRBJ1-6,CASSFDGLSLGSPLHF
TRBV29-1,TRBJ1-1,CSVESTAPEAFF
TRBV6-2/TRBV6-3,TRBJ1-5,CASSSFSNQPQHF
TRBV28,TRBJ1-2,CASSYGPGYGYTF
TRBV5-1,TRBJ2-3,CASSLGGRATDTQYF
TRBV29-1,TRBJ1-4,CSVRPRGQGEKLFF
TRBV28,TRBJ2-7,CASPPQGSASWGEQYF
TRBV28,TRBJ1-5,CASSLPGVGRAQHF
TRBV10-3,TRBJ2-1,CAISGRDRGYNEQFF
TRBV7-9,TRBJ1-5,CASSRDGSSDQPQHF
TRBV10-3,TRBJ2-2,CAIRQGRENTGELFF
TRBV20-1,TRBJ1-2,CSASSDRGNYGYTF
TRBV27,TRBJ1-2,CASSLTGHPTYGYTF
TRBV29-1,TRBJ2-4,CSVAWSKNIQYF
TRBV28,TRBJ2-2,CASITKGGAGELFF
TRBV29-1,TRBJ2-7,CSAFEGVYEQYF
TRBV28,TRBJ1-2,CASSESASPGGDGYTF